This TCR beta chain was recovered during a study of cytomegalovirus exposure and HLA in healthy donors. Study-level background: As released early, the data held 80 million to 90 million unique TCRs from HLA-typed donors.

This clone has only one observation. The antigen remains unidentified. The study, taken as a whole, reports: Researchers reported from a later analysis that most CMV-associated TCR beta chains appeared HLA-restricted. What a later analysis reportedly showed was that an Asian-associated ancestry cluster had fewer N-insertions than the roughly 670-donor mean.

It was with 60 Vbeta and 13 Jbeta primers that the PCR ran. TCRdb's copy holds only in-frame clones and misses some; the assay was immunoSEQ multiplex PCR. The sample shows more than 55,000 clones, roughly 80% of them seen only once. The CDR3 extends over 13 amino acids. The germline V and J ends were trimmed by 7 bases and 4 bases, with 11 bases remaining between them. CDR1 and CDR2 (germline): MDHEN, SYDVKM. The sample consisted of PBMCs. The TCR originated in a middle-aged woman in good health and CMV-seronegative. This chain uses TRBV28 with TRBJ1-3; a weak D match, TRBD1 (6 bases). The CDR3 protein is CASNRVKGNTIYF. CDR3 in DNA: TGTGCCAGCAACAGGGTAAAGGGAAACACCATATATTTT.